The 19 T cell receptor beta chains given below trace back to one sample, sequenced in a study of naive and memory T cell subsets (TCRdb year 2017). Library preparation employed UMI-ligation and nested PCR. Sequencing instrument: Illumina MiSeq. To cover both TRBC1 and TRBC2, the beta constant-region primer consisted of an equimolar mix of two oligonucleotides. TCRdb handled the public reads itself, with Q25 trimming in fastp and clone calling in MiXCR, and kept productive beta chains. Duplicate CDR3 protein sequences are folded into a single record with the most common DNA and genes. This sample is represented by around 35,000 distinct CDR3 sequences; roughly 14% of them were singletons. 20% to 25% of the sample lies in the top ten. Sequencing was performed on effector memory CD4+ T cells from blood. This specimen's cell subset or site label, interpreted: effector memory, CD45RA- CD27-. The receptors here all came from a human donor in good health.

This clonotype has ten or more counts. This sequence joins TRBV9 and TRBJ2-1; TRBD2 agrees at 11 bases. CDR3 length equals 18 residues. J lost 6 bases, V lost 0 bases, and 11 bases had no gene match. Germline V gives CDR1 SGDLS, CDR2 YYNGEE. The CDR3 DNA reads TGTGCCAGCAGCGTAGGCCTACTGACTAGCGGGGCACCCAATGAGCAGTTCTTC. Translated: CASSVGLLTSGAPNEQFF.

This clonotype was counted a few times. The chain has TRBV11-1 and TRBJ2-7; perhaps D is TRBD1 or TRBD2 (6 bases each). The CDR3 is 15 amino acids. The V end was cut by 5 bases, the J end by 2 bases, with 16 bases between. The V gene's germline CDR1 is SGHAT and CDR2 FQDESV (reference sequence). The CDR3 DNA reads TGTGCCAGCAGCCCAAAGGGGGGCCTAGCCTACGAGCAGTACTTC. It yields the protein CASSPKGGLAYEQYF.

By share of the sample, this clonotype is medium-sized. The chain employs TRBV7-3 and TRBJ2-7; 12 nucleotides line up with TRBD1. There are 14 residues in the CDR3. Trimming removed 4 bases from V and 6 bases from J; junction bases left unmatched: 4. CDR1 SGHTA and CDR2 FQGTGA come from the germline V gene. CDR3 region: CASSSRDRGREQYF. In DNA form, the CDR3 reads TGTGCCAGCAGCTCCCGGGACAGGGGGCGCGAGCAGTACTTC.

This clonotype came up a few times. V and J are TRBV5-5 and TRBJ1-1; a weak D match, TRBD1 (6 bases). Germline CDR1 reads SGHKS; CDR2 reads YYEKEE (reference sequence). This CDR3 is 14 amino acids long. Trimming cost V 4 bases and J 1 base, with 11 bases left between them. This chain's CDR3 is CASSLRTENTEAFF. The CDR3 DNA reads TGTGCCAGCAGCCTCCGGACAGAGAACACTGAAGCTTTCTTT.

This clonotype was observed at least ten times. CDR3 sequence reads: CSARGLAGIGEQFF. The CDR3 nucleotides read TGCAGTGCTAGAGGGCTAGCGGGGATCGGTGAGCAGTTCTTC. The chain uses TRBV20-1 and TRBJ2-1; 9 bases are a match to TRBD2. Looked up from germline, CDR1 is DFQATT and CDR2 is SNEGSKA (reference sequence). The CDR3 covers 14 residues. V shed 1 base and J 9 bases; nucleotides not matched to a gene: 7.

There are many counts of this clonotype. V usage is TRBV25-1 and J usage is TRBJ2-2, with unresolved D. V lost 5 bases to trimming and J lost 5 bases, with 6 bases between them. CDR1 and CDR2 (germline): MGHDK, SYGVNS. There are 12 residues in the CDR3. The CDR3 DNA follows: TGTGCCAGCAGTCCGTCTACCGGGGAGCTGTTTTTT. This codes for CASSPSTGELFF. Combining the CDR3 with reference TRBV25-1 and TRBJ2-2 gives the whole variable domain EADIYQTPRYLVIGTGKKITLECSQTMGHDKMYWYQQDPGMELHLIHYSYGVNSTEKGDLSSESTVSRIRTEHFPLTLESARPSHTSQYLCASSPSTGELFFGEGSRLTVL.

The chain is built from TRBV15 and TRBJ2-5, with D hard to call. From germline, CDR1 is LNHNV and CDR2 YYDKDF (reference sequence). V dropped 0 bases and J dropped 2 bases, with 7 bases sitting between them. The CDR3 consists of 14 residues. CDR3 DNA: TGTGCCACCAGCAGAGACGTGGCACAAGAGACCCAGTACTTC. Residues: CATSRDVAQETQYF. Drawing the rest from reference TRBV15 and TRBJ2-5, the complete variable domain is DAMVIQNPRYQVTQFGKPVTLSCSQTLNHNVMYWYQQKSSQAPKLLFHYYDKDFNNEADTPDNFQSRRPNTSFCFLDIRSPGLGDTAMYLCATSRDVAQETQYFGPGTRLLVL.

There are many counts of this clonotype. The chain has TRBV6-5 and TRBJ1-3, with D possibly being TRBD1 (5 bases). Per the germline V gene, CDR1 is MNHEY and CDR2 is SVGAGI. The germline V and J ends were trimmed by 4 bases and 0 bases, with 10 bases remaining between them. The CDR3 consists of 15 residues. This CDR3 is CASSSETASGNTIYF. The CDR3 DNA is TGTGCCAGCAGTTCCGAGACAGCCTCTGGAAACACCATATATTTT.

This sequence joins TRBV5-5 and TRBJ1-1; D ambiguous. Trimming took off 0 bases at V and 5 bases at J, with 17 bases between the two ends. In germline, CDR1 is SGHKS, CDR2 YYEKEE (reference sequence). The CDR3 is 16 residues long. The DNA for the CDR3 is TGTGCCAGCAGCTTGGGAGGTTTCGGGGTAGGGACTGAAGCTTTCTTT. Translated, it gives CASSLGGFGVGTEAFF.

This clonotype was found many times. This chain links TRBV7-6 with TRBJ2-2; 9 bases are a match to TRBD1. The CDR3 is made up of 15 amino acids. Germline V gene lookup returns CDR1 SGHVS and CDR2 FNYEAQ. Unmatched junction bases numbered 6, after V lost 4 bases and J lost 6 bases. The DNA of the CDR3 is TGTGCCAGCAGCTCAGGACAGGGGTGGGCCGGGGAGCTGTTTTTT. Protein: CASSSGQGWAGELFF.

This clonotype was recorded many times. This chain uses TRBV20-1 with TRBJ2-1; TRBD1 matches at 10 bases. CDR1 is DFQATT and CDR2 is SNEGSKA in the germline V gene (reference sequence). There are 17 residues in the CDR3. Germline trimming cut 1 base from V and 4 bases from J; bases unmatched to any gene: 10. The CDR3 region has the DNA TGCAGTGCTAGAGGGGAACCGGGACAGGGGTTATACAATGAGCAGTTCTTC. Amino acid sequence: CSARGEPGQGLYNEQFF.

The J gene is TRBJ2-7, the V gene TRBV10-3, with D uncertain. Germline V gene data show CDR1 as ENHRY and CDR2 as SYGVKD. The CDR3 totals 11 residues. Trimming left V 4 bases short and J 7 bases short, with 8 bases between. In nucleotides, the CDR3 is TGTGCCATCAGTGCAGCTCAAGAGCAGTACTTC. Its protein product is CAISAAQEQYF.

As to this clonotype: This sequence may be a read error, since a much larger clone differs from it by one base. The chain recombines TRBV11-1 with TRBJ2-6; D may be TRBD1 (5 bases). This CDR3 region has 14 residues. The germline gives CDR1 SGHAT, CDR2 FQDESV (reference sequence). Trimming shortened V by 4 bases and J by 2 bases, and 6 bases separated the two germline ends. CDR3 amino acids: CASSWGAGANVLTF. CDR3 bases: TGTGCCAGCAGCTGGGGCGCTGGGGCCAACGTCCTGACTTTC.

This clonotype was counted ten times or more. This chain uses TRBV20-1 with TRBJ2-1; perhaps D is TRBD1 or TRBD2 (5 bases each). Per the germline V gene, CDR1 is DFQATT and CDR2 is SNEGSKA (reference sequence). The CDR3 consists of 15 residues. Between the trimmed V and J ends, which lost 6 bases and 5 bases, there was a span of 20 bases. The CDR3 DNA sequence: TGCAGTGCCGGGATGCCCAGGGTGCGGAACAATGAGCAGTTCTTC. It specifies CSAGMPRVRNNEQFF.

V usage is TRBV29-1 and J usage is TRBJ1-1; 9 nucleotides align to TRBD1. The germline gives CDR1 SQVTM, CDR2 ANQGSEA. The ends lost 7 bases at V and 6 bases at J; junction bases unmatched: 6. The CDR3 has 12 amino acids. The CDR3 reads CSGGTGIAEAFF. DNA of the CDR3: TGCAGCGGGGGGACAGGGATCGCTGAAGCTTTCTTT. Looking up the rest from reference TRBV29-1 and TRBJ1-1 gives the full variable domain: SAVISQKPSRDICQRGTSLTIQCQVDSQVTMMFWYRQQPGQSLTLIATANQGSEATYESGFVIDKFPISRPNLTFSTLTVSNMSPEDSSIYLCSGGTGIAEAFFGQGTRLTVV.

The CDR3 spells CASSGNRARFANYGYTF. The CDR3 bases are TGTGCCAGCAGTGGAAACAGAGCCCGCTTCGCTAACTATGGCTACACCTTC. The chain has TRBV6-1 and TRBJ1-2; D ambiguous. V lost 4 bases to trimming and J lost 0 bases, with 18 bases between them. The CDR3 has 17 residues. The germline V gene has CDR1 MNHNS and CDR2 SASEGT.

This clonotype appeared a few times. The chain carries TRBV7-2 and TRBJ2-7; TRBD2 is a possible D gene (6 bases). This CDR3 contains 17 residues. CDR1 and CDR2 (germline): SGHTA, FQGNSA. V lost 5 bases to trimming and J lost 7 bases, with 27 bases between them. CDR3 coding DNA: TGTGCCAGCAGCCCCGGGGCCGGATCTAACGGAGGGTGGGAGCAGTACTTC. It yields the protein CASSPGAGSNGGWEQYF.

This clonotype was seen a handful of times. This chain links TRBV28 with TRBJ2-3; 7 bases align to TRBD2. Germline values: CDR1 MDHEN, CDR2 SYDVKM. There are 15 residues in the CDR3. V shed 2 bases and J 3 bases; nucleotides not matched to a gene: 5. CDR3 in DNA: TGTGCCAGCAGTTTAAGCGGGGCGGCGACAGATACGCAGTATTTT. It yields the protein CASSLSGAATDTQYF.

This clonotype was counted between two and nine times. The chain couples TRBV28 to TRBJ1-5, with D unclear. V lost 2 bases and J 7 bases, leaving 6 bases between the germline ends. The CDR3 contains 12 residues. Germline values: CDR1 MDHEN, CDR2 SYDVKM. The CDR3 DNA follows: TGTGCCAGCAGTTTAATGAAGCAGCCCCAGCATTTT. It specifies CASSLMKQPQHF.